One TCR beta chain is described in this entry. The sample comes from a study of blood T cell repertoires in COVID-19. Study overall: Samples came from the United States, Italy and Spain, spanning acute and convalescent COVID-19. PBMCs, B-cell-depleted T cells, or T cells were the source of the cDNA or gDNA that made up the material.

Seattle's cohort entered during active infection and was followed longitudinally. Under the authors' procedure: Estimation of nucleated cell counts relied on the amplification of reference gene primers. Some clones are missing from TCRdb's copy, which holds only in-frame ones; the method was immunoSEQ multiplex PCR. The V and J calls and clone size were taken over from that table, and D and trimming were inferred from the DNA. The sample has approximately 150,000 clones; approximately 84% are singletons. CDR1 and CDR2 from the germline V gene are LGHDT and YNNKEL (reference sequence). The V end was cut by 0 bases, the J end by 7 bases, with 4 bases between. The CDR3 has 12 amino acids.

This chain uses TRBV3-1 (or the pseudogene TRBV3-2) with TRBJ2-1; D gene ambiguous. The sample comprised peripheral blood. The receptor's source is a woman of 80 years or more with COVID-19, enrolled during active disease. The CDR3 region is CASSQDINEQFF. CDR3 nucleotides: TGTGCCAGCAGCCAAGATATTAATGAGCAGTTCTTC.